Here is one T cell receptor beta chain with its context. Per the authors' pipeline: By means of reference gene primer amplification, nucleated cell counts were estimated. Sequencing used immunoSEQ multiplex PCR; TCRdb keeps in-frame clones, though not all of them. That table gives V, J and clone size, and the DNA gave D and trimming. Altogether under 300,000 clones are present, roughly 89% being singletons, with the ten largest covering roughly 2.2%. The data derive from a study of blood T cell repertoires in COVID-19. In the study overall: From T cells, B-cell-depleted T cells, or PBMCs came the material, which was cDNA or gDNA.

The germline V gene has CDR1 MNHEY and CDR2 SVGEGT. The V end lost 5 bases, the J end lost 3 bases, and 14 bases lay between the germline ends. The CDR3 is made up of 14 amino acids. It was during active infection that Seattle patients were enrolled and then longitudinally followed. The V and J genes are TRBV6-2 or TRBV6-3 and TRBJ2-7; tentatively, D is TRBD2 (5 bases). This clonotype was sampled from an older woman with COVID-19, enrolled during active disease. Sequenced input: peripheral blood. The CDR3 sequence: CASSPGSLIYEQYF. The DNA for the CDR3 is TGTGCCAGCAGTCCGGGGTCTCTAATCTACGAGCAGTACTTC.